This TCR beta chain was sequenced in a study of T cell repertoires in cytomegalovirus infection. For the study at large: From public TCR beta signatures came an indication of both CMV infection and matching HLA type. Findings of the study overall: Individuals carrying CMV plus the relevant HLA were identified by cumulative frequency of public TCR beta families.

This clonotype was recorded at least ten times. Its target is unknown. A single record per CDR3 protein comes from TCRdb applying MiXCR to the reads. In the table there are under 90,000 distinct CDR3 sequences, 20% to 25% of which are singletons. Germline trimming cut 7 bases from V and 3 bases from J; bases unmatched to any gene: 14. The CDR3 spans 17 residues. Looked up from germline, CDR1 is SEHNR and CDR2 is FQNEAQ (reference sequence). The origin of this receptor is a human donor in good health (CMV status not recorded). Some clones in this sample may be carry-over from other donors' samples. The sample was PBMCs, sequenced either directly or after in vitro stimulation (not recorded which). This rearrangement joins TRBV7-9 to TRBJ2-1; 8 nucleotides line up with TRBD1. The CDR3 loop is CASIHSTLGQGYNEQFF. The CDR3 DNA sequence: TGTGCCAGCATCCATTCGACCCTCGGACAGGGCTACAATGAGCAGTTCTTC.